Listed below are T cell receptor beta chains from one sample, sequenced in a study of neurological immune-mediated disorders. TCRdb independently ran MiXCR on the 5' RACE reads; one entry per CDR3 protein. The table lists approximately 85,000 distinct CDR3 sequences, roughly an eighth of them singletons, with roughly 5% in the top ten. The sample comprised PBMCs. These receptors were taken from a female donor with HTLV-1-associated myelopathy (HAM/TSP). The CDR3 runs from the conserved cysteine through the conserved F or W. The D gene is left open where the match is weak. Only part of the rows carry a size: once, few, many, or a class if the clone is expanded.

clone size | J gene | D gene | V gene | CDR3 protein | CDR3 DNA
many | TRBJ1-1 | NA | TRBV6-1 | CASSGYRDTEAFF | TGTGCCAGCAGTGGATACCGTGACACTGAAGCTTTCTTT
many | TRBJ2-1 | NA | TRBV2 | CASMRGSSYNEQFF | TGTGCCAGCATGCGGGGTAGCTCCTACAATGAGCAGTTCTTC
many | TRBJ2-5 | NA | TRBV11-2 | CASTLSGETQYF | TGTGCCAGCACCCTCTCGGGAGAGACCCAGTACTTC
many | TRBJ2-2 | TRBD1 | TRBV5-1 | CASSLDGTGVRTGELFF | TGCGCCAGCAGCTTGGACGGGACAGGAGTAAGGACCGGGGAGCTGTTTTTT
many | TRBJ1-1 | TRBD1 | TRBV5-1 | CASSNQGGTEAFF | TGCGCCAGCAGTAATCAGGGGGGCACTGAAGCTTTCTTT
many | TRBJ1-1 | NA | TRBV2 | CASSEGGRGTEAFF | TGTGCCAGCAGTGAAGGGGGCCGGGGCACTGAAGCTTTCTTT
many | TRBJ2-3 | NA | TRBV20-1 | CSVDSRDTQYF | TGCAGTGTTGACTCTAGGGATACGCAGTATTTT
many | TRBJ1-6 | TRBD1 | TRBV6-5 | CASSYSNPYRGGSPLHF | TGTGCCAGCAGTTACTCGAATCCCTACAGGGGTGGATCACCCCTCCACTTT
NA | TRBJ2-1 | NA | TRBV7-8 | CASTRQGGRNEQFF | TGTGCCAGCACCCGTCAGGGGGGCCGCAATGAGCAGTTCTTC
many | TRBJ2-7 | NA | TRBV5-1 | CASSPALGEQYF | TGCGCCAGCAGCCCGGCTTTGGGAGAGCAGTACTTC
NA | TRBJ2-1 | NA | TRBV7-2 | CASSLRLGNEQFF | TGTGCCAGCAGCCTCCGACTAGGCAATGAGCAGTTCTTC
many | TRBJ2-1 | TRBD2 | TRBV7-9 | CASSLTSGGPYYNEQFF | TGTGCCAGCAGCTTAACTAGCGGGGGGCCTTATTACAATGAGCAGTTCTTC
many | TRBJ2-7 | NA | TRBV6-2/TRBV6-3 | CASSYPRKRSSYEQYF | TGTGCCAGCAGTTACCCGAGAAAGAGGAGCTCCTACGAGCAGTACTTC
many | TRBJ2-1 | NA | TRBV24-1 | CATSEVHGNEQFF | TGTGCCACCAGTGAAGTCCATGGCAATGAGCAGTTCTTC
many | TRBJ2-4 | NA | TRBV6-5 | CASSDGTSSNIQYF | TGTGCCAGCAGCGACGGAACTAGCTCGAACATTCAGTACTTC
many | TRBJ2-1 | TRBD2 | TRBV2 | CASAGTSGYNEQFF | TGTGCCAGCGCCGGGACTAGCGGATACAATGAGCAGTTCTTC
NA | TRBJ2-4 | TRBD2 | TRBV2 | CVSRRAGGADIQYF | TGTGTCAGCCGCCGAGCGGGAGGGGCGGACATTCAGTACTTC
many | TRBJ2-5 | TRBD2 | TRBV20-1 | CSARAGTRKQETQYF | TGCAGTGCTAGAGCAGGGACTAGAAAACAAGAGACCCAGTACTTC
many | TRBJ1-6 | NA | TRBV5-1 | CASSIKGATGSPLHF | TGCGCCAGCAGCATAAAGGGAGCTACCGGTTCACCCCTCCACTTT
many | TRBJ2-7 | NA | TRBV11-2 | CASSPGSRGVYEQYF | TGTGCCAGCAGCCCAGGGTCAAGGGGCGTCTACGAGCAGTACTTC
many | TRBJ1-6 | NA | TRBV12-3/TRBV12-4 | CASSQRGARSPLHF | TGTGCCAGCAGTCAACGGGGGGCTCGTTCACCCCTCCACTTT
many | TRBJ1-3 | NA | TRBV28 | CASSSTGSGNTIYF | TGTGCCAGCAGTTCAACAGGGTCTGGAAACACCATATATTTT
once | TRBJ2-3 | TRBD1 | TRBV25-1 | CASDDSGTGVADTQYF | TGTGCCAGCGATGATTCCGGGACAGGGGTGGCAGATACGCAGTATTTT
many | TRBJ1-2 | NA | TRBV18 | CASLRTGQNYGYTF | TGTGCCAGTCTCCGTACTGGGCAGAACTATGGCTACACCTTC